The 24 T cell receptor beta chains reported below all come from one sample, sequenced in a study of blood T cells in healthy people across ages. For the second PCR, which ran for 7 to 11 cycles, a sample-barcoded 5' primer and a J-beta primer mix were used. TCRdb fed the 5' RACE reads into MiXCR, producing one record per CDR3 protein. This repertoire shows hundreds of thousands of distinct CDR3 sequences, roughly 50% found once; its top ten account for about 20%. Sequencing was done on a sample of blood. The receptors were gathered from a man aged 25-40 years in good health.

The J gene is TRBJ1-6, the V gene TRBV13; TRBD1 is a possible D gene (6 bases). CDR1 is PRHDT, CDR2 FYEKMQ, per germline (reference sequence). The ends were cut back, 5 bases at V and 5 bases at J, with 16 bases in the middle. The CDR3 has 16 residues. CDR3 protein: CASSPSGTQNNSPLHF. In DNA form, the CDR3 reads TGTGCCAGCAGCCCAAGTGGGACACAGAATAATTCACCCCTCCACTTT.

This clonotype was counted only a few times. This chain links TRBV29-1 with TRBJ2-1; 7 nucleotides line up with TRBD1. There are 14 residues in the CDR3. Germline V gene sequence: CDR1 SQVTM, CDR2 ANQGSEA. J was trimmed by 5 bases and V by 6 bases; bases with no gene match: 10. For the CDR3, the DNA is TGCAGCGTCCTCCCGACAGGGTTACACAATGAGCAGTTCTTC. It is translated as CSVLPTGLHNEQFF.

V and J are TRBV11-2 and TRBJ2-7; 13 bases map to TRBD2. The CDR3 contains 15 residues. V dropped 5 bases and J dropped 4; count of bases not matched to a gene: 5. Germline loops: CDR1 SGHAT, CDR2 FQNNGV. The CDR3 is CASSRTSGGSYEQYF. CDR3 sequence (DNA): TGTGCCAGCAGCCGGACTAGCGGGGGAAGTTACGAGCAGTACTTC.

This clonotype was observed a handful of times. The chain couples TRBV7-9 to TRBJ1-5; 8 positions match TRBD1. Losses at the gene ends were 4 bases for V and 4 bases for J; bases not matched to a gene: 9. The CDR3 totals 16 residues. The V gene's germline CDR1 is SEHNR and CDR2 FQNEAQ (reference sequence). The DNA for the CDR3 is TGTGCCAGCAGCTCCACAGGGGGGTTCCGAAATCAGCCCCAGCATTTT. The encoded protein is CASSSTGGFRNQPQHF.

The chain has TRBV20-1 and TRBJ1-2, with D maybe TRBD1 (5 bases). The ends were cut back, 4 bases at V and 0 bases at J, with 9 bases in the middle. The CDR3 spans 13 residues. Germline V gene data show CDR1 as DFQATT and CDR2 as SNEGSKA (reference sequence). The CDR3: CSATPDTNYGYTF. As DNA, the CDR3 is TGCAGTGCTACCCCGGACACTAACTATGGCTACACCTTC.

V gene TRBV5-5 combines with J gene TRBJ1-2; possible D gene TRBD1, 6 bases. The CDR3 is made up of 16 amino acids. Germline V CDR1 and CDR2: SGHKS, YYEKEE (reference sequence). Between the trimmed V and J ends, which lost 0 bases and 0 bases, there was a span of 12 bases. The CDR3 loop is CASSLGHTGSNYGYTF. In DNA form, the CDR3 reads TGTGCCAGCAGCTTGGGCCATACAGGGTCTAACTATGGCTACACCTTC.

In its sample, this clonotype was seen a few times. The chain links TRBV21-1 to TRBJ1-2; the D call in the table, TRBD1, was not verified against the DNA. TRBV21-1 is flagged as a pseudogene. The CDR3 is 16 amino acids. The CDR3 DNA is TGTGCCAGCAGCTCTGGGGACAGGGAGGCCCTGCATGGCTACACCTTC. Protein: CASSSGDREALHGYTF.

The chain joins TRBV15 to TRBJ2-7; perhaps D is TRBD1 or TRBD2 (6 bases each). Per the germline V gene, CDR1 is LNHNV and CDR2 is YYDKDF (reference sequence). This CDR3 is built from 15 residues. Trimming took 5 bases from V and 2 from J, leaving 16 bases between them. The CDR3 region has the DNA TGTGCCACCAGCCTAAAGGGGGGATCCCCCTACGAGCAGTACTTC. Its translation: CATSLKGGSPYEQYF.

This clonotype was seen a handful of times. The gene calls are TRBV12-3 or TRBV12-4 and TRBJ1-2, with unresolved D. CDR3 length: 14 amino acids. The V end lost 3 bases, the J end lost 2 bases, and 10 bases lay between the germline ends. CDR3 protein: CASSFTGRNYGYTF. Here the CDR3 DNA reads TGTGCCAGCAGTTTCACCGGGAGAAACTATGGCTACACCTTC.

This clonotype occurred many times. The chain couples TRBV6-1 to TRBJ2-6; TRBD1 matches at 8 bases. The V gene's germline CDR1 is MNHNS and CDR2 SASEGT. This CDR3 comprises 17 residues. V lost 3 bases, J lost 0 bases, and 4 bases stayed unmatched. The CDR3 loop is CASSDQGAGSGANVLTF. In DNA form, the CDR3 reads TGTGCCAGCAGTGACCAGGGGGCCGGCTCTGGGGCCAACGTCCTGACTTTC.

This chain connects TRBV7-9 to TRBJ2-5; weak D call: TRBD1 (5 bases). This CDR3 is 13 amino acids long. Germline values: CDR1 SEHNR, CDR2 FQNEAQ (reference sequence). Trimming removed 4 bases from V and 4 bases from J, with 10 bases in between. CDR3 amino acids: CASSSVGVETQYF. Written as DNA, the CDR3 is TGTGCCAGCAGCTCGGTAGGGGTAGAGACCCAGTACTTC. The entire variable domain, with the rest obtained from reference TRBV7-9 and TRBJ2-5, is as follows: DTGVSQNPRHKITKRGQNVTFRCDPISEHNRLYWYRQTLGQGPEFLTYFQNEAQLEKSRLLSDRFSAERPKGSFSTLEIQRTEQGDSAMYLCASSSVGVETQYFGPGTRLLVL.

In this sample, this clonotype turned up a few times. The chain couples TRBV10-3 to TRBJ2-5; D might be TRBD1 or TRBD2, each matching 5 bases. The CDR3 is 14 amino acids. Germline-derived CDR1 and CDR2 are ENHRY and SYGVKD. Trimming took off 10 bases at V and 1 base at J, with 16 bases between the two ends. The CDR3 spells CATKGRTTQETQYF. For the CDR3, the DNA is TGTGCCACCAAGGGACGGACAACCCAAGAGACCCAGTACTTC.

V usage is TRBV3-1 and J usage is TRBJ2-7; perhaps TRBD1 as D (6 bases). V lost 5 bases and J lost 0, with 11 bases in between. The CDR3 is 14 amino acids. Looked up from germline, CDR1 is LGHDT and CDR2 is YNNKEL (reference sequence). DNA of the CDR3: TGTGCCAGCAGCGCGGACAGCAGCTCCTACGAGCAGTACTTC. It encodes CASSADSSSYEQYF.

V usage is TRBV7-9 and J usage is TRBJ2-7; either TRBD1 or TRBD2 may supply D (5 bases each). CDR1 is SEHNR, CDR2 FQNEAQ, per germline (reference sequence). The V and J ends lost 5 bases and 6 bases respectively, with 17 bases between them. The length of the CDR3 is 14 residues. The CDR3 DNA reads TGTGCCAGCAGCGATCGGGACGGGGCGGTCGAGCAGTACTTC. This encodes CASSDRDGAVEQYF.

V and J are TRBV9 and TRBJ2-7, with D hard to call. The germline gives CDR1 SGDLS, CDR2 YYNGEE. The CDR3 runs to 11 residues. V was clipped by 7 bases and J by 0 bases, with 5 bases between them. CDR3 in amino acids: CASGNSYEQYF. The DNA for the CDR3 is TGTGCCAGCGGGAACTCCTACGAGCAGTACTTC.

The rearrangement links TRBV6-5 to TRBJ2-5, with D unclear. The germline V gene encodes CDR1 MNHEY and CDR2 SVGAGI. The CDR3 runs to 15 residues. V was clipped by 5 bases and J by 1 base, with 14 bases between them. CDR3 sequence (DNA): TGTGCCAGCAGTCCCTTCCTGAGTTTCCAAGAGACCCAGTACTTC. As protein: CASSPFLSFQETQYF.

This clonotype was found a few times. V usage is TRBV29-1 and J usage is TRBJ2-1; no clear D gene. The CDR3 is made up of 13 amino acids. Deletions cut 8 bases from V and 2 bases from J, with 13 bases between. Per the germline V gene, CDR1 is SQVTM and CDR2 is ANQGSEA. The CDR3 is CSISHETYNEQFF. DNA of the CDR3: TGCAGCATTAGCCATGAGACCTACAATGAGCAGTTCTTC.

This clonotype was counted between two and nine times. The V and J genes are TRBV6-6 and TRBJ1-4; the match to TRBD1 covers 9 bases. The V gene end was trimmed by 7 bases and the J gene end by 6 bases; junction bases not matched to a gene: 6. Germline V lookup: CDR1 MNHNY, CDR2 SVGAGI (reference sequence). CDR3 length equals 14 residues. Written as DNA, the CDR3 is TGTGCCAGCATGATAAGGACAGGGGATGAAAAACTGTTTTTT. Translating it yields CASMIRTGDEKLFF.

This chain joins TRBV4-2 and TRBJ2-5; D is possibly TRBD2 (6 bases). Germline V lookup: CDR1 LGHNA, CDR2 YNFKEQ. V was cut by 4 bases and J by 5 bases, with 14 bases left in between. The CDR3 consists of 14 residues. The CDR3 coding sequence is TGTGCCAGCAGCCTCGGACTACCAGGGGAGACCCAGTACTTC. It yields the protein CASSLGLPGETQYF.

The gene calls are TRBV4-1 and TRBJ2-5, with a weak D call TRBD2 (5 bases). CDR3 length: 14 amino acids. V was cut by 4 bases and J by 5 bases, with 14 bases left in between. Germline CDR1 reads MGHRA; CDR2 reads YSYEKL. In DNA form, the CDR3 reads TGCGCCAGCAGCCTCGGCTTCGGGGTTGAGACCCAGTACTTC. This gives the protein CASSLGFGVETQYF.

This clonotype was counted once. This chain uses TRBV5-1 with TRBJ1-1; TRBD1 might be the D (6 bases). Per the germline V gene, CDR1 is SGHRS and CDR2 is YFSETQ. Trimming took off 1 base at V and 5 bases at J, with 18 bases between the two ends. The CDR3 loop spans 16 amino acids. The DNA of the CDR3 is TGCGCCAGCAGCTTGTATCCGGGGGCACCCGTAACTGAAGCTTTCTTT. Protein sequence: CASSLYPGAPVTEAFF.

This chain connects TRBV10-3 to TRBJ2-7; possibly TRBD1 or TRBD2 for D (5 bases each). This CDR3 region has 11 residues. Trimming pared 6 bases from V and 2 bases from J, leaving 5 bases between. Germline CDR1 and CDR2: ENHRY and SYGVKD. CDR3 bases: TGTGCCATCAGGGGGGCCTACGAGCAGTACTTC. Translation: CAIRGAYEQYF.

V and J are TRBV7-3 and TRBJ2-3; D not certain. Trimming removed 2 bases at V and 1 base at J, with 10 bases between. This CDR3 has 15 residues. Germline CDR1 reads SGHTA; CDR2 reads FQGTGA. The CDR3: CASSLVAQGTDTQYF. CDR3 DNA: TGTGCCAGCAGCTTAGTAGCCCAAGGCACAGATACGCAGTATTTT.

The chain combines TRBV7-9 with TRBJ2-1; D remains unclear. V lost 2 bases to trimming and J lost 11 bases, with 10 bases between them. The CDR3 covers 12 residues. Germline CDR1 SEHNR, CDR2 FQNEAQ (reference sequence). The CDR3 region has the DNA TGTGCCAGCAGCTTAACCGTCAGTCAGCAGTTCTTC. Its translation is CASSLTVSQQFF.